The TCR beta chain under discussion was sequenced for a study of cytomegalovirus exposure and HLA in healthy donors. Use of 60 Vbeta and 13 Jbeta primers characterized the PCR. The data were produced by immunoSEQ multiplex PCR, yet TCRdb's version contains in-frame clones alone and is incomplete. This sample carries 110,000 to 150,000 clones, 8.5% to 10% of them seen once, and the ten largest clones take 1.8%. Source material: PBMCs. The sequence came from a man aged 50-60 years in good health and CMV-seronegative.

The CDR3 DNA follows: TGTGCCTGGAGCGTAGGCGGGAGCGGCACTGAAGCTTTCTTT. The encoded protein is CAWSVGGSGTEAFF. J is TRBJ1-1 and V is TRBV30; D gene ambiguous. There are 14 residues in the CDR3. Germline V gene lookup returns CDR1 GTSNPN and CDR2 SVGIG (reference sequence). Deletions cut 3 bases from V and 4 bases from J, with 15 bases between.